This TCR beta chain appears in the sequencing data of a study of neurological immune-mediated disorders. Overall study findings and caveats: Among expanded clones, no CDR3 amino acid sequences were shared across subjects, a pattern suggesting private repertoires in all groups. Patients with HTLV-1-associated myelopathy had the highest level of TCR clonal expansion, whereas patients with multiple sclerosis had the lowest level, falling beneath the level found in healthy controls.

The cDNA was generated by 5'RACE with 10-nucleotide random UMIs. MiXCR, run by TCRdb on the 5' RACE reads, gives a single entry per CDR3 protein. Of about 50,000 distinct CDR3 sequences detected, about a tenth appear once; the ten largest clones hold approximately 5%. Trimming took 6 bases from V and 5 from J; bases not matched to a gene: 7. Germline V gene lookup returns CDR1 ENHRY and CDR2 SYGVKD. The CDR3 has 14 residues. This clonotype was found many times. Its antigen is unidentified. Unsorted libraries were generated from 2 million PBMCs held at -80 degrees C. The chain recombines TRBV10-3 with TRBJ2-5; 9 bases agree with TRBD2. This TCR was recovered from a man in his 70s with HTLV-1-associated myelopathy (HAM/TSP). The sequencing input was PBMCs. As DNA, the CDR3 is TGTGCCATCAGCGCGGGGGGGCAGGCGGAGACCCAGTACTTC. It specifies CAISAGGQAETQYF.